The clone carrying this T cell receptor beta chain was seen more than once but under ten times. As yet, its antigen is unknown. The ends lost 3 bases at V and 3 bases at J; junction bases unmatched: 3. Germline V gives CDR1 SGHVS, CDR2 FQNEAQ. CDR3 length equals 15 residues. This entry is derived from a study of CD8+ T cells in alopecia areata. Investigators isolated RNA and reverse transcribed it into cDNA to act as the sequencing template. Profiling relied on immunoSEQ multiplex PCR, and the TCRdb table lists in-frame clones only, not all of them. The sample lists some 150,000 clones, under 60% occurring once. Findings and limits, study-wide: Normal scalp showed lower clonality than lesional scalp, especially alopecia totalis/universalis.

The V and J genes are TRBV7-8 and TRBJ2-7; 12 bases align to TRBD2. The source was CD8+ T cells sorted from blood, collected at week 0. This TCR was recovered from a human donor with alopecia areata. The CDR3 DNA sequence: TGTGCCAGCAGCTTGCGGACTAGCGGGGTCTACGAGCAGTACTTC. Protein product: CASSLRTSGVYEQYF.